This passage covers 3 T cell receptor beta chains from one sample sequenced in a study of PD-1 blockade in classical Hodgkin lymphoma. TCRdb's table, derived via immunoSEQ multiplex PCR, lists solely in-frame clones and lacks some. The sample carries tens of thousands of clones, roughly 78% recorded once. Time point specified: cycle 4 day 1 (C4D1), after six to seven weeks of nivolumab. Every patient experienced relapse after autologous stem cell transplantation, and brentuximab vedotin exposure varied. Sample: peripheral blood mononuclear cells (PBMCs), taken before the fourth cycle of nivolumab. These receptors all come from a human donor with classical Hodgkin lymphoma.

The rearrangement links TRBV21-1 to TRBJ1-6. TRBV21-1 is deemed a pseudogene. The CDR3 consists of 12 residues. The DNA of the CDR3 is TGTGCCAGCAGCCCCGCGCCGTCACCCCTCCACTTT. It translates to CASSPAPSPLHF.

The chain recombines TRBV19 with TRBJ1-4, with 7 positions matching TRBD1. After removal of 5 bases from V and 5 bases from J, the junction contained 14 bases not matched to a gene. CDR1 and CDR2 (germline): LNHDA, SQIVND (reference sequence). CDR3 length: 17 amino acids. The CDR3, as DNA: TGTGCCAGTAGTCCACGAAGAACCGGGACAGTGAATGAAAAACTGTTTTTT. Translation gives CASSPRRTGTVNEKLFF.

The chain employs TRBV5-1 and TRBJ1-4; TRBD1 matches 8 bases. Losses at the gene ends were 1 base for V and 0 bases for J; bases not matched to a gene: 5. Germline CDR1 reads SGHRS; CDR2 reads YFSETQ. CDR3 size: 17 residues. CDR3 sequence reads: CASSLKQGEATNEKLFF. Written as DNA, the CDR3 is TGCGCCAGCAGCTTGAAACAGGGGGAAGCAACTAATGAAAAACTGTTTTTT.